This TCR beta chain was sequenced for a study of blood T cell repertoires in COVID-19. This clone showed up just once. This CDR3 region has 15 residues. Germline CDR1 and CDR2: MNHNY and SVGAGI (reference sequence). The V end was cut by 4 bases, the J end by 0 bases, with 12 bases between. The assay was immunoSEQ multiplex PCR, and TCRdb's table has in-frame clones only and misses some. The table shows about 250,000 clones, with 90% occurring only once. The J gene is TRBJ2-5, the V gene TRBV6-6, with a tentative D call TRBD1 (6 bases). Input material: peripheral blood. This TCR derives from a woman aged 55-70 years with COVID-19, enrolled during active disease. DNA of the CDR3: TGTGCCAGCAGTTTGTCAGGGGCAAACCAAGAGACCCAGTACTTC. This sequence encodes CASSLSGANQETQYF.